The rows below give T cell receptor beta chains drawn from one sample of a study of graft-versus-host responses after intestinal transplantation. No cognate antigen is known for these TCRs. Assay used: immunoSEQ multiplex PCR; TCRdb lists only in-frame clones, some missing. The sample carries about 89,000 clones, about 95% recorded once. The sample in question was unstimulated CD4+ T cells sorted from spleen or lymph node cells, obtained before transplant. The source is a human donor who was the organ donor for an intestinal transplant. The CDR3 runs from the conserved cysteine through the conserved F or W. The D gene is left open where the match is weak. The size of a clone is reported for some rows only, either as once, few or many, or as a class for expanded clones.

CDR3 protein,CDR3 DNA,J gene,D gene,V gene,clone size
CASNRGNYEQYF,TGTGCCAGCAATCGAGGGAACTACGAGCAGTACTTC,TRBJ2-7,NA,TRBV2,NA
CASSPRTQRTYEQYF,TGTGCCAGCAGCCCGCGGACGCAAAGAACCTACGAGCAGTACTTC,TRBJ2-7,NA,TRBV28,NA
CASSRRDGKNYGYTF,TGTGCCAGCAGCCGACGGGACGGAAAGAACTATGGCTACACCTTC,TRBJ1-2,NA,TRBV5-4,NA
CASSLGRERGAGELFF,TGCGCCAGCAGCCTCGGGCGGGAGCGGGGGGCCGGGGAGCTGTTTTTT,TRBJ2-2,TRBD2,TRBV5-1,NA
CAISESGGASTEAFF,TGTGCCATCAGTGAGTCCGGGGGCGCGAGCACTGAAGCTTTCTTT,TRBJ1-1,NA,TRBV10-3,once
CASSLAEGPGEQYF,TGTGCCAGCAGCTTAGCGGAGGGCCCTGGGGAGCAGTACTTC,TRBJ2-7,NA,TRBV7-6,NA
CASSSDRYLYEQYF,TGTGCCAGCAGCTCGGACAGGTATCTCTACGAGCAGTACTTC,TRBJ2-7,TRBD1,TRBV7-9,NA
CASSRTGLYEQYF,TGTGCCAGCAGCCGGACAGGGTTATACGAGCAGTACTTC,TRBJ2-7,TRBD1,TRBV6-1,NA
CASSLAGGAYNEQFF,TGTGCCAGCTCACTCGCGGGGGGGGCTTACAATGAGCAGTTCTTC,TRBJ2-1,TRBD2,TRBV18,NA
CASSLGLAGGTKQGQYF,TGTGCCAGCAGCCTAGGACTAGCGGGGGGCACGAAACAAGGGCAGTATTTT,TRBJ2-3,TRBD2,TRBV28,NA
CASSRGQGMYGYGYTF,TGTGCCAGCAGCCGCGGACAGGGGATGTACGGTTATGGCTACACCTTC,TRBJ1-2,TRBD1,TRBV7-9,NA
CASSLMGAETQYF,TGTGCCAGCAGCTTGATGGGTGCGGAGACCCAGTACTTC,TRBJ2-5,NA,TRBV5-4,NA
CASSLGAKGGLDTQYF,TGTGCCAGCAGCTTAGGTGCGAAGGGGGGATTGGATACGCAGTATTTT,TRBJ2-3,NA,TRBV7-2,NA
CASSWPAGGYTF,TGTGCCAGCAGCTGGCCCGCAGGAGGCTACACCTTC,TRBJ1-2,NA,TRBV5-5,NA
CASSSQGARAEAFF,TGCGCCAGCAGCTCACAGGGGGCTCGGGCTGAAGCTTTCTTT,TRBJ1-1,TRBD1,TRBV5-1,NA
CASRSQTNPTDTQYF,TGCGCCAGCAGGTCTCAGACAAACCCCACAGATACGCAGTATTTT,TRBJ2-3,NA,TRBV5-1,NA
CASSLGGRQGNQPQHF,TGTGCCAGCAGCTTGGGGGGAAGACAGGGCAATCAGCCCCAGCATTTT,TRBJ1-5,NA,TRBV5-6,NA
CASSASGQSLAKNIQYF,TGTGCCAGCAGTGCCTCGGGACAGAGCTTAGCCAAAAACATTCAGTACTTC,TRBJ2-4,TRBD1,TRBV6-1,once
CASSLSDDGQYF,TGTGCCAGCAGCTTATCGGACGATGGACAGTACTTC,TRBJ2-7,NA,TRBV7-9,NA
CASSISSWGVANIQYF,TGTGCCAGTAGTATATCGTCGTGGGGGGTCGCAAACATTCAGTACTTC,TRBJ2-4,NA,TRBV19,NA
CASSLQETQYF,TGCGCCAGCAGCTTACAAGAGACCCAGTACTTC,TRBJ2-5,NA,TRBV5-1,NA
CAWAGDSFYEQYF,TGTGCCTGGGCTGGGGACAGCTTCTACGAGCAGTACTTC,TRBJ2-7,TRBD1,TRBV30,NA
CASSPMTGEETQYF,TGTGCCAGCTCACCTATGACAGGGGAAGAGACCCAGTACTTC,TRBJ2-5,TRBD1,TRBV18,NA
CASSVETGSNQPQHF,TGTGCCAGCAGTGTTGAGACAGGTAGCAATCAGCCCCAGCATTTT,TRBJ1-5,NA,TRBV6-1,once
CATLSPGTDTEAFF,TGTGCCACCCTGTCGCCAGGGACTGACACTGAAGCTTTCTTT,TRBJ1-1,NA,TRBV28,NA
CASSLGPGLAGAYEQYF,TGTGCCAGCAGCTTAGGGCCGGGACTAGCGGGGGCCTACGAGCAGTACTTC,TRBJ2-7,TRBD2,TRBV7-7,NA
CAIMERGEDTQYF,TGTGCCATCATGGAGCGGGGGGAAGATACGCAGTATTTT,TRBJ2-3,TRBD2,TRBV10-3,once
CASSLAAVSYEQYF,TGCGCCAGCAGCTTGGCGGCGGTCTCCTACGAGCAGTACTTC,TRBJ2-7,NA,TRBV5-1,NA
CASSPRSGQGANEKLFF,TGCGCCAGCAGCCCCCGCTCGGGACAGGGCGCTAATGAAAAACTGTTTTTT,TRBJ1-4,TRBD1,TRBV4-1,NA
CASSFGSSRNTEAFF,TGTGCCAGCAGTTTCGGGTCTTCCAGGAACACTGAAGCTTTCTTT,TRBJ1-1,NA,TRBV27,NA
CASSPRAGLDRDEQFF,TGTGCCAGCAGCCCTAGAGCGGGACTAGATCGGGATGAGCAGTTCTTC,TRBJ2-1,TRBD2,TRBV4-2,NA
CASSSLNQPQHF,TGTGCCAGCAGTTCGCTGAATCAGCCCCAGCATTTT,TRBJ1-5,NA,TRBV28,NA
CASSQDSTTDTQYF,TGTGCCAGCAGCCAGGACTCGACCACAGATACGCAGTATTTT,TRBJ2-3,NA,TRBV7-3,NA
CASSAEGRSYGYTF,TGTGCCAGCAGCGCAGAGGGACGGAGCTATGGCTACACCTTC,TRBJ1-2,NA,TRBV9,NA
CASSRGGAYGYTF,TGTGCCAGTAGTAGAGGGGGGGCCTATGGCTACACCTTC,TRBJ1-2,NA,TRBV19,NA
CASSLDWAGGDHEQYF,TGCGCCAGCAGCTTGGATTGGGCAGGGGGGGACCACGAGCAGTACTTC,TRBJ2-7,NA,TRBV5-1,few
CASGLGQVSTDTQYF,TGTGCTAGTGGTTTAGGGCAAGTAAGCACAGATACGCAGTATTTT,TRBJ2-3,NA,TRBV12-5,NA
CASSHRTLAGGQETQYF,TGCGCCAGCAGCCACCGCACCCTAGCGGGGGGACAAGAGACCCAGTACTTC,TRBJ2-5,TRBD2,TRBV4-1,NA
CASSLGLSRGNEQFF,TGTGCCAGCAGCTTGGGGCTCTCCCGGGGCAATGAGCAGTTCTTC,TRBJ2-1,NA,TRBV7-3,NA
CASSLTGTDTQYF,TGTGCCAGCAGCTTGACCGGCACAGATACGCAGTATTTT,TRBJ2-3,NA,TRBV11-2,NA
CASSGRTAGNTEAFF,TGTGCCAGCTCAGGACGGACAGCGGGAAACACTGAAGCTTTCTTT,TRBJ1-1,NA,TRBV18,NA
CASSPRQDTQYF,TGTGCCAGCTCACCACGCCAAGATACGCAGTATTTT,TRBJ2-3,NA,TRBV18,NA
CASRKGTGENYGYTF,TGCGCCAGCAGAAAAGGGACAGGAGAAAACTATGGCTACACCTTC,TRBJ1-2,TRBD1,TRBV5-1,NA
CASSESASGASTDTQYF,TGCGCCAGCAGTGAGTCGGCTAGCGGGGCTAGCACAGATACGCAGTATTTT,TRBJ2-3,TRBD2,TRBV10-1,NA
CASRSEGQPQHF,TGTGCCAGCAGGTCAGAGGGTCAGCCCCAGCATTTT,TRBJ1-5,NA,TRBV28,once
CASSPSGPNSPLHF,TGTGCCAGCTCACCTTCTGGCCCGAATTCACCCCTCCACTTT,TRBJ1-6,NA,TRBV18,NA
CASSRSPQPQHF,TGTGCCAGCAGCCGATCGCCTCAGCCCCAGCATTTT,TRBJ1-5,NA,TRBV28,NA
CASSPTTGGSPLHF,TGTGCCAGCTCACCCACGACAGGGGGATCACCCCTCCACTTT,TRBJ1-6,TRBD1,TRBV18,NA
CASSHQETQYF,TGTGCCAGCAGTCACCAAGAGACCCAGTACTTC,TRBJ2-5,NA,TRBV2,NA
CAWSARADQPQHF,TGTGCCTGGAGTGCGCGAGCAGATCAGCCCCAGCATTTT,TRBJ1-5,NA,TRBV30,NA
CASSQESYYEQFF,TGTGCCAGCAGCCAAGAGTCTTATTATGAGCAGTTCTTC,TRBJ2-1,NA,TRBV14,NA
CASSQLPGLYSPLHF,TGTGCCAGCAGCCAATTGCCAGGACTGTATTCACCCCTCCACTTT,TRBJ1-6,NA,TRBV16,NA
CASSFFQGAREQYF,TGCGCCAGCAGCTTCTTTCAGGGGGCGCGAGAGCAGTACTTC,TRBJ2-7,TRBD1,TRBV5-1,NA
CASSLNGRQEPMQYF,TGTGCCAGCAGTTTAAATGGAAGACAGGAACCTATGCAGTACTTC,TRBJ2-7,NA,TRBV28,once